This T cell receptor (beta chain) comes out of a study of CD4+ T cells in melanoma (dated by TCRdb to 2021 to 2024). In the study overall: The study examined neoantigen-specific CD4+ T cells in human melanoma. Broader findings and caveats from the paper: Neoantigen-specific CD4+ T cells were reported to be correlated with the function of CD8+ T cells, macrophages and B cells. Neoantigen-specific CD4+ T cells in melanoma were reported to have a range of differentiation states.

The CDR3 runs 12 residues from the cysteine to the phenylalanine. The read is trimmed to its CDR3 DNA, 36 bases read in frame from base 1. CDR1 and CDR2 (MNHNS, SASEGT) derive from the germline V gene. V gives up 5 bases and J gives up 11 bases, and the segment between their germline ends measures 15 bases. The donors were people with melanoma. This clone was found a few times. Its antigen is still unknown. Per-nucleotide qualities are absent, and no much larger clonotype sits a single base away. The method behind the library was the immunoSEQ multiplex PCR assay. The table comes from immuneACCESS by way of TCRdb, which keeps in-frame sequences with V and J called. Part of the clones is missing from these tables; in studies checked, under half for an unresolved V gene and the rest for unknown reasons. The sample profile shows 15,000 to 20,000 clones; about four fifths of them were found once. In total, the top ten clones hold approximately 5% of the sample.

Sequencing was performed on cells from a culture (not recorded whether cultured in vitro). The receptor comes from a human donor with melanoma. The chain couples TRBV6-1 to TRBJ1-2; a weak D assignment points to TRBD1 (5 bases agree). The nucleotide sequence reads as follows: TGTGCCAGCAGTTCCGGGACCCTGAGTTACACCTTC. Its amino acids are CASSSGTLSYTF.